This entry describes one TCR beta chain. The clone's antigen remains unknown. The sample holds no much larger clone one base away, and base qualities are not on file. Moderately to severely active disease, a Clinical Activity Score of at least 3, a NOSPECS grade of at least 4, and a duration under 3 months were present in ophthalmopathy patients. Patients with uncontrolled infections, other autoimmune diseases, pregnancy or lactation were excluded. Diagnoses were based on clinical symptoms, serum thyroxine and TRAb, thyroid ultrasound and orbital computed tomography. Ficoll-Paque density gradient centrifugation was used to isolate PBMCs from about 10 ml of fresh peripheral blood. Total RNA was extracted using Trizol reagent, and RNA quality was assessed on an Agilent 2100 Bioanalyzer. The TCR beta CDR3 regions were amplified from RNA transcripts. The first round of RT-PCR for the TCR CDR3 was performed with the HTBI primer set and the Qiagen OneStep RT-PCR kit. A second multiplex PCR round built the libraries, followed by size selection and purification. Sequencing of the libraries was done on an Illumina HiSeq2000 using paired-end 100 bp reads. In the authors' own workflow: SOAPnuke was used to process the raw data, throwing out any read that contained adapters or uncalled bases, had a mean Phred below 15, or lacked an exact constant-primer or identifier match. High-quality paired reads were merged with COPE v1.2.5, and unique nucleotide sequences were defined as clonotypes. MiTCR v1.1 was used to align clonotypes to the IMGT TRBV, TRBD and TRBJ reference segments. The analysis included only V-J combinations with a frequency above 0.0001, which together covered around 99% of the repertoires. A TCS score was defined as the ratio of F50 (clonal expansion) to E x V (chaos), with BLOSUM62-based TCRdist applied between CDR3 peptides within each V-J. Welch's t-statistics and random forest reduced roughly 540 V-J features to roughly 13, which were used in a naive Bayes classifier (R e1071). Starting from the raw public reads, TCRdb applied fastp trimming at Q25, assembled clones with MiXCR and retained in-frame beta chains. Each record represents a unique CDR3 protein, reported with the most common genes and DNA among its rows. The authors' filters were not applied to this entry. This sample lists roughly 640,000 distinct CDR3 sequences; 15% to 20% were detected once. The ten largest clonotypes hold 3% to 4% of the sample.

The entry originates in a study of T cells in Graves' hyperthyroidism and ophthalmopathy (dated by TCRdb to the late 2010s). Describing the broader study: Peripheral blood samples were taken at initial diagnosis, before any treatment was given. TCR V-J signatures able to tell the groups apart were searched for in a discovery cohort of more than 90 patients, of whom around 42 had Graves' ophthalmopathy and roughly 58 had stable Graves' hyperthyroidism. Prospective prediction of ophthalmopathy was tested in an independent validation cohort of approximately 19 hyperthyroidism patients and approximately 17 patients who later progressed to ophthalmopathy. The paper describes TCR Vbeta CDR3 sequencing of 135 peripheral blood samples, made up of 43 ophthalmopathy patients, 70 to 75 hyperthyroidism patients and about 17 progressor patients. Following sampling, methimazole starting at 30 mg daily was given to hyperthyroidism patients, and high-dose intravenous methylprednisolone was given to ophthalmopathy patients. Thyroid tissue and blood T-cell repertoires from several Graves' hyperthyroidism patients were also compared in the study. For training and testing, the 100 patients in the discovery cohort were randomly divided in a 7:3 ratio.

What the work shows at the level of the full study, not this receptor alone: A 13 V-J signature model separated ophthalmopathy from stable hyperthyroidism, with 87.88% sensitivity and about 81% specificity in cross-validation and 80%/75% in testing. Blood samples also contained most of the expanded thyroid clonotypes (frequency above 0.001), which suggests that blood repertoires may reflect thyroid immune responses. In validation, the model predicted progression to ophthalmopathy with approximately 70% sensitivity and approximately 72% specificity, a median of about 6 months before onset. No statistical method was used to set the sample size in advance, and investigators knew the group allocation.

CDR1 LNHNV and CDR2 YYDKDF were looked up in the germline V gene (reference sequence). The CDR3 runs 15 amino acids, cysteine and phenylalanine included. Left in the record is the CDR3 DNA by itself, 45 bases read in frame from the first base. The V and J ends are trimmed by 5 bases and 1 base, leaving 12 bases between them. The chain was built from TRBV15 and TRBJ1-5, with no confidently assigned D gene. Sequencing was performed on blood. This TCR derives from a woman aged 40 to 49 with Graves' ophthalmopathy. The CDR3 in this case is CATSPHPKSNQPQHF. The DNA sequence follows: TGTGCCACCAGCCCTCACCCCAAAAGCAATCAGCCCCAGCATTTT.